One and the same sample provided the 22 T cell receptor beta chains below, sequenced in a study of human T cells and chemical hapten exposure. This sample's time point: pre-sensitization, week 0. The treatment here: therapeutic diphenylcyclopropenone sensitization with weekly scalp DPC. TCRdb re-called the RACE reads through MiXCR, storing one row per CDR3 protein. The sample has some 300,000 distinct CDR3 sequences, 4.5% to 7% seen once. The sequenced sample was whole blood, obtained in connection with sensitization to the hapten diphenylcyclopropenone (DPC). The receptors here all came from a woman between 18 and 30 years old with alopecia areata. Some clones in this sample may be carry-over from other donors' samples.

This clonotype appeared many times. The chain recombines TRBV10-3 with TRBJ2-3; TRBD2 agrees at 7 bases. The CDR3 extends over 14 amino acids. Per germline, CDR1 ENHRY and CDR2 SYGVKD. V trimming: 3 bases; J trimming: 5 bases; junction bases outside the gene matches: 5. The CDR3 bases are TGTGCCATCAGTGACGGGACGGGGGGAGATACGCAGTATTTT. This translates into CAISDGTGGDTQYF.

Regarding this clonotype: A much larger clone differs from this one at a single base, so this may be a read error. The chain is built from TRBV5-6 and TRBJ2-3; tentatively, D is TRBD1 or TRBD2 (6 bases each). This CDR3 has 16 residues. Trimming stripped 1 base from V and 4 bases from J, with 16 bases between. Germline V gene lookup returns CDR1 SGHDT and CDR2 YYEEEE. CDR3 protein: CASSLKRGLSADTQYF. DNA of the CDR3: TGTGCCAGCAGCTTGAAACGGGGGCTGAGCGCAGATACGCAGTATTTT.

This clonotype was seen ten or more times. The chain is built from TRBV3-1 and TRBJ1-1; the match to TRBD1 covers 8 bases. Germline loops: CDR1 LGHDT, CDR2 YNNKEL (reference sequence). The V segment lost 5 bases and the J segment 2 bases; nucleotides outside the gene matches: 4. The CDR3 runs to 14 residues. CDR3 in amino acids: CASSKGQGNTEAFF. For the CDR3, the DNA is TGTGCCAGCAGCAAAGGACAGGGTAACACTGAAGCTTTCTTT.

This clonotype came up a few times. The gene calls are TRBV10-3 and TRBJ1-1; possibly TRBD1 for D (5 bases). Germline CDR1 and CDR2: ENHRY and SYGVKD. The CDR3 is 14 residues long. Trimming cost V 2 bases and J 2 bases, with 9 bases left between them. CDR3 in DNA: TGTGCCATCAGTGAGAGGGGCACTAACACTGAAGCTTTCTTT. It translates to CAISERGTNTEAFF.

This clonotype was seen only a few times. The chain recombines TRBV3-1 with TRBJ1-5; a possible D gene is TRBD1 (5 bases). This CDR3 is 16 amino acids long. The V gene lost 1 base and the J gene lost 2 bases, with 12 bases spanning the gap. CDR1 and CDR2 from the germline V gene are LGHDT and YNNKEL (reference sequence). CDR3 amino acids: CASSQGLTGGNQPQHF. In DNA form, the CDR3 reads TGTGCCAGCAGCCAAGGTCTAACAGGCGGCAATCAGCCCCAGCATTTT.

There are a few counts of this clonotype. This chain connects TRBV7-9 to TRBJ2-5, with no clear D. Germline V gives CDR1 SEHNR, CDR2 FQNEAQ (reference sequence). The CDR3 is 14 amino acids. V lost 5 bases to trimming and J lost 2 bases, with 12 bases between them. CDR3 nucleotides: TGTGCCAGCAGCCCCCGTAGGGATCAAGAGACCCAGTACTTC. Protein product: CASSPRRDQETQYF.

In its sample, this clonotype was seen a few times. The CDR3 coding sequence is TGTGCCAGTCTGGACTTACCGATTCAAGAGACCCAGTACTTC. It encodes CASLDLPIQETQYF. This sequence joins TRBV7-9 and TRBJ2-5; D perhaps matches TRBD2 (5 bases). V lost 9 bases, J lost 2 bases, and 16 bases lay in between. This CDR3 is built from 14 residues. From germline, CDR1 is SEHNR and CDR2 FQNEAQ (reference sequence).

This clonotype was seen many times. The CDR3 bases are TGCAGCGCCGGAGGGGAGCGACTACAGTACTTC. This sequence encodes CSAGGERLQYF. V usage is TRBV29-1 and J usage is TRBJ2-7; TRBD2 might be the D (6 bases). There are 11 residues in the CDR3. V was cut by 7 bases and J by 10 bases, with 17 bases left in between. Germline CDR1 reads SQVTM; CDR2 reads ANQGSEA.

This clonotype was seen only a few times. The rearrangement uses TRBV6-2 or TRBV6-3 and TRBJ1-1; 7 positions agree with TRBD1. Trimming at V came to 5 bases and at J to 5 bases, leaving 5 bases not matched to a gene. Germline CDR1 reads MNHEY; CDR2 reads SVGEGT. There are 13 residues in the CDR3. The CDR3 sequence is CASSVNRGTEAFF. In DNA, the CDR3 is TGTGCCAGCAGTGTAAACAGGGGAACTGAAGCTTTCTTT.

This clonotype has more than one count but fewer than ten. V usage is TRBV5-1 and J usage is TRBJ2-5; D may correspond to TRBD1 or TRBD2 (5 bases each). V was cut by 0 bases and J by 3 bases, with 12 bases left in between. The CDR3 is 15 amino acids. Germline-derived CDR1 and CDR2 are SGHRS and YFSETQ. In DNA, the CDR3 is TGCGCCAGCAGCTTGGGTTTTGGGACGAAAGAGACCCAGTACTTC. It encodes CASSLGFGTKETQYF.

The chain joins TRBV3-1 to TRBJ2-3, with a tentative D call TRBD1 (5 bases). This CDR3 is 14 amino acids long. Trimming removed 0 bases at V and 4 bases at J, with 8 bases between. Germline assignment: CDR1 LGHDT and CDR2 YNNKEL (reference sequence). The CDR3 region is CASSQDQGADTQYF. CDR3 DNA: TGTGCCAGCAGCCAAGATCAGGGCGCAGATACGCAGTATTTT.

This chain links TRBV18 with TRBJ2-4; TRBD1 agrees at 10 bases. The CDR3 sequence is 15 residues long. With V trimmed by 6 bases and J by 6 bases, 8 bases remained unmatched. Germline CDR1 KGHSH, CDR2 LQKENI. The CDR3 DNA follows: TGTGCCAGCTCTCTCGGACAGGGGGAGAGAAACATTCAGTACTTC. Its protein product is CASSLGQGERNIQYF.

The CDR3 reads CASSLGSNRISPLHF. Written as DNA, the CDR3 is TGTGCCAGCAGTTTGGGATCAAATCGAATTTCACCCCTCCACTTT. The chain employs TRBV28 and TRBJ1-6, with D hard to call. Trimming stripped 3 bases from V and 9 bases from J, with 15 bases between. Germline-derived CDR1 and CDR2 are MDHEN and SYDVKM. The CDR3 has 15 amino acids.

This sequence joins TRBV11-2 and TRBJ2-2; the match to TRBD1 covers 7 bases. Germline V gene lookup returns CDR1 SGHAT and CDR2 FQNNGV. J lost 5 bases, V lost 5 bases, and 11 bases had no gene match. The CDR3 length is 16 residues. CDR3 sequence (DNA): TGTGCCAGCAGCCCGCAAGGGGGCGGTCGGACCGGGGAGCTGTTTTTT. This sequence encodes CASSPQGGGRTGELFF.

The chain employs TRBV20-1 and TRBJ2-3, with 10 bases identical to TRBD1. Germline V gene sequence: CDR1 DFQATT, CDR2 SNEGSKA (reference sequence). The CDR3 loop spans 14 amino acids. Losses at the gene ends were 6 bases for V and 2 bases for J; bases not matched to a gene: 5. The chain's CDR3 is CSARTGGPTDTQYF. DNA for the CDR3: TGCAGTGCACGGACAGGGGGTCCCACAGATACGCAGTATTTT.

This sequence joins TRBV6-5 and TRBJ1-1; a possible D gene is TRBD1 (5 bases). V lost 0 bases, J lost 11 bases, and 13 bases lay in between. The germline gives CDR1 MNHEY, CDR2 SVGAGI. This CDR3 has 13 residues. CDR3 nucleotide sequence: TGTGCCAGCAGTTACTCCGGGGGTATCGGGGCTTTCTTT. It specifies CASSYSGGIGAFF.

The chain couples TRBV6-5 to TRBJ1-4; D is unclear. The CDR3 contains 15 residues. Trimming pared 0 bases from V and 8 bases from J, leaving 13 bases between. CDR1 is MNHEY and CDR2 is SVGAGI in the germline V gene. CDR3 residues: CASSYSRQPREKLFF. The CDR3 nucleotides read TGTGCCAGCAGTTACTCCCGCCAACCCCGGGAAAAACTGTTTTTT.

In its sample, this clonotype was seen many times. V is TRBV12-3 or TRBV12-4 and J is TRBJ1-1; D not resolved. The CDR3 consists of 13 residues. With 3 bases removed from V and 0 bases from J, the gap between germline ends came to 5 bases. The CDR3 DNA reads as TGTGCCAGCAGTTTTGGGCTGAACACTGAAGCTTTCTTT. This sequence encodes CASSFGLNTEAFF.

The chain joins TRBV18 to TRBJ2-7; 7 bases match TRBD2. Germline CDR1 and CDR2: KGHSH and LQKENI. CDR3 size: 15 residues. Trimming removed 2 bases from V and 3 bases from J; junction bases left unmatched: 7. CDR3 region: CASSPRRGESYEQYF. CDR3 coding DNA: TGTGCCAGCTCACCAAGACGGGGGGAAAGCTACGAGCAGTACTTC.

This clonotype was counted only a few times. The J gene is TRBJ1-2, the V gene TRBV12-3 or TRBV12-4; D gene unclear. The CDR3 has 14 residues. V lost 5 bases and J 4 bases, leaving 14 bases between the germline ends. This chain's CDR3 is CASSTDALGYGYTF. In DNA form, the CDR3 reads TGTGCCAGCAGTACCGACGCTTTAGGCTATGGCTACACCTTC.

This clonotype was seen many times. The chain carries TRBV29-1 and TRBJ1-1; D gene unclear. Trimming removed 4 bases at V and 0 bases at J, with 6 bases between. The CDR3 is made up of 12 amino acids. Germline CDR1 and CDR2: SQVTM and ANQGSEA. CDR3 residues: CSVADMNTEAFF. CDR3 in DNA: TGCAGCGTTGCAGACATGAACACTGAAGCTTTCTTT.

By share of the sample, this clonotype is medium-sized. The chain links TRBV7-9 to TRBJ2-2; 8 nucleotides agree with TRBD1. Germline V gene data show CDR1 as SEHNR and CDR2 as FQNEAQ (reference sequence). The CDR3 extends over 14 amino acids. The ends lost 4 bases at V and 5 bases at J; junction bases unmatched: 3. The CDR3 sequence is CASSSGGLTGELFF. In DNA, the CDR3 is TGTGCCAGCAGCTCAGGGGGCCTAACCGGGGAGCTGTTTTTT.